This TCR beta chain was sequenced in a study of vaccination and CD4 T cells after COVID-19 (dated by TCRdb to between 2021 and 2024). For the wider study: Every convalescent patient had a positive nasal swab PCR test for SARS-CoV-2, with mild disease in 8 to 10 patients and severe disease in one. The convalescent cohort included six males and four females, with two Hispanic individuals, seven Caucasians, two Asians and one multiracial person. Participants got two doses of the Pfizer-BioNTech BNT162b2 vaccine (n=8) or two doses of the Moderna mRNA-1273 vaccine (n=2). Post-COVID blood samples were collected from convalescent patients a median of around 100 days after diagnosis, with a range of about 35 to 180 days. Post-vaccine blood samples were obtained a median of about 77 days after the second vaccine dose, with a range of 14 to 241 days. Culture stimuli were overlapping spike peptide pools from SARS-CoV-2 and from the common cold coronaviruses HCoV-NL63, HCoV-OC43 and HCoV-229E. In control cultures, a CEFX viral epitope pool was used as positive control, an HIV-1 Nef peptide pool was used as negative control, or no peptide was added. In around ten COVID-19 convalescent patients and a handful of infection-naive healthy vaccine recipients, the spike-specific CD4+ TCR repertoire before mRNA vaccination was compared with the repertoire after mRNA vaccination.

In regard to this clonotype: The clone's antigen remains unknown. Base quality data are lacking; no much larger clone is found one base away.

For this chain, trimming is 5 bases at the V end and 7 bases at the J end, and the number of junction bases without a gene match is 7. Taken from cysteine to phenylalanine, the CDR3 has 14 residues. Only the CDR3 part of the read is kept: 42 bases, read in frame from the first base. Per the germline V gene, SGHNT is the CDR1 and YENEEA is the CDR2. The paper's findings and limits, for the study overall: Among convalescent patients, a median around 89% of the SARS-CoV-2-reactive clones seen after vaccination appeared only after vaccination, which suggests priming specific to the vaccine. The median number of SARS-CoV-2-reactive clonotypes rose from about 19 after infection to 38 after vaccination, but the change was not significant. The study included relatively few convalescent patients and did not analyze early timepoints after natural infection. Of the vaccine-specific clones found in convalescent patients, nearly all (304 of 307) were mono-reactive for SARS-CoV-2 spike instead of being cross-reactive with common cold coronaviruses.

The receptor library was made with PCR. TCR sequencing of DNA from cultured CD4+ T cells used the Oncomine TCR Beta short-read assay at the Johns Hopkins FTIC core. Genomic DNA was extracted from the cultured CD4+ T cells with the QIAamp micro DNA kit. Oncomine TCR Beta libraries made from cultured CD4+ T cells were pooled using unique dual indexes and sequenced on an Illumina iSeq 100. On the authors' methods: Non-productive sequences were filtered out, and CDR3s that did not start with C, did not end with F or W, or were shorter than 7 amino acids were discarded. Antigen-specific clonotypes were identified using the MANAFEST web application through comparison of peptide-stimulated wells with reference and other culture wells. For a clone to be called positive, the clone needed an FDR below 0.05, an odds ratio above 5, and a productive frequency above 0.1% in at least two of three replicate wells. Clonotypes that were significantly expanded in both SARS-CoV-2 spike wells and at least one common cold coronavirus spike condition were defined as cross-reactive. Levenshtein distances (stringdist) and unrooted phylogenetic trees (ape) in R version 3.6.1 were used to assess CDR3 homology. Starting from the raw public reads, TCRdb applied fastp trimming at Q25, assembled clones with MiXCR and retained in-frame beta chains. When rows share a CDR3 protein, they turn into one entry using the most common DNA and genes. The V and J calls shown here were made by TCRdb, not taken from the authors' results. The sample yields roughly 20,000 distinct CDR3 sequences; just under 55% were counted once. Roughly 15% of the sample comes from the top ten.

The treatment or condition label, read with the paper, signifies: roughly 11-day PBMC culture with coronavirus spike peptide pools or control peptides (ViraFEST assay). To expand antigen-specific T cells with peptide pools and then pick out the expanded clonotypes through TCR sequencing, the study relied on the ViraFEST assay. The convalescent patients' positive SARS-CoV-2 PCR tests fell between March and December 2020, which was before the Alpha, Beta and Delta variants emerged in the United States. PBMCs were cultured at a few million per well in IMDM supplemented with approximately 5% human AB serum and about 10 IU/ml IL-2, with around 10 ug/ml peptide pools added. Half of the culture medium was replaced with fresh IL-2-containing medium on days 3 and 7. Once the cells had been in culture for roughly 10 days, the EasySep CD4+ T cell isolation kit was used to isolate CD4+ T cells by negative selection. Ficoll-Paque Plus gradient centrifugation was used to isolate PBMCs from whole blood, and the isolated PBMCs were then either used fresh or cryopreserved at -140C. Each culture condition was generally run in triplicate wells.

This receptor was taken from a human donor who had recovered from COVID-19. This chain joins TRBV11-3 to TRBJ2-1; TRBD2 matches 8 bases in the middle. The specimen sequenced was CD4+ T cells from blood, cultured in vitro. The CDR3 protein sequence reads: CASSAGTRWNEQFF. The DNA is as follows: TGTGCCAGCAGCGCCGGGACTAGGTGGAATGAGCAGTTCTTC.